Below, 18 T cell receptor beta chains from the same sample are listed, as sequenced in a study of cytomegalovirus exposure and HLA in healthy donors. Assay: immunoSEQ multiplex PCR; the TCRdb copy retains only in-frame clones and omits some. Of about 240,000 clones listed, around 87% are singletons. The sequencing sample was made of PBMCs. All receptors come from a man between 18 and 29 years old in good health and CMV-seronegative.

The chain joins TRBV19 to TRBJ2-2; D call uncertain. V lost 7 bases, J lost 0 bases, and 12 bases lay in between. Germline assignment: CDR1 LNHDA and CDR2 SQIVND (reference sequence). The CDR3 has 15 residues. The CDR3 sequence: CASTPRQTNTGELFF. CDR3 bases: TGTGCCAGTACCCCGCGGCAGACGAACACCGGGGAGCTGTTTTTT. The full variable domain, its missing parts supplied by reference TRBV19 and TRBJ2-2, is DGGITQSPKYLFRKEGQNVTLSCEQNLNHDAMYWYRQDPGQGLRLIYYSQIVNDFQKGDIAEGYSVSREKKESFPLTVTSAQKNPTAFYLCASTPRQTNTGELFFGEGSRLTVL.

The chain joins TRBV19 to TRBJ2-7; 9 nucleotides line up with TRBD2. The junction had 4 bases not matched to a gene; V was cut back by 6 bases and J by 1 base. Germline V CDR1 and CDR2: LNHDA, SQIVND (reference sequence). This CDR3 spans 14 amino acids. In nucleotides, the CDR3 is TGTGCCAGTAGCCTGACTAGCGGTTCCTACGAGCAGTACTTC. It encodes CASSLTSGSYEQYF.

The V call is TRBV18, the J call TRBJ1-3; the match to TRBD1 covers 7 bases. The junction had 4 bases not matched to a gene; V was cut back by 1 base and J by 1 base. Per the germline V gene, CDR1 is KGHSH and CDR2 is LQKENI. This CDR3 comprises 16 residues. CDR3 in amino acids: CASSPLTDRSGNTIYF. The CDR3 DNA sequence: TGTGCCAGCTCACCACTCACGGACAGGTCTGGAAACACCATATATTTT. Complete variable domain (other parts from reference TRBV18 and TRBJ1-3): NAGVMQNPRHLVRRRGQEARLRCSPMKGHSHVYWYRQLPEEGLKFMVYLQKENIIDESGMPKERFSAEFPKEGPSILRIQQVVRGDSAAYFCASSPLTDRSGNTIYFGEGSWLTVV.

This chain connects TRBV6-5 to TRBJ1-2, with 8 bases matching TRBD1. The V gene's germline CDR1 is MNHEY and CDR2 SVGAGI. The CDR3 consists of 14 residues. J lost 6 bases, V lost 2 bases, and 5 bases had no gene match. This chain's CDR3 is CASSYLRGLDGYTF. In DNA, the CDR3 is TGTGCCAGCAGTTACCTCAGGGGGCTGGATGGCTACACCTTC.

This chain connects TRBV4-2 to TRBJ2-5; 7 bases align to TRBD2. This CDR3 region has 20 residues. Trimming took 0 bases from V and 5 from J; bases not matched to a gene: 21. CDR1 LGHNA and CDR2 YNFKEQ come from the germline V gene. CDR3 in amino acids: CASSQDSSGSGRNPTETQYF. In nucleotides, the CDR3 is TGTGCCAGCAGCCAAGATTCTAGCGGAAGTGGGCGAAATCCCACTGAGACCCAGTACTTC.

The chain employs TRBV6-5 and TRBJ2-3; D is undetermined. Deletions cut 6 bases from V and 0 bases from J, with 7 bases between. Germline V CDR1 and CDR2: MNHEY, SVGAGI. CDR3 length: 13 amino acids. The CDR3 spells CASRTPSTDTQYF. Here the CDR3 DNA reads TGTGCCAGCAGGACACCTAGCACAGATACGCAGTATTTT.

The V and J genes are TRBV15 and TRBJ2-1; D is possibly TRBD1 (5 bases). This CDR3 spans 14 amino acids. Germline V gives CDR1 LNHNV, CDR2 YYDKDF (reference sequence). V was pared by 5 bases and J by 4 bases, with 12 bases between. CDR3 coding DNA: TGTGCCACCAGCCCCCTGGGGCCGTACAATGAGCAGTTCTTC. Residues: CATSPLGPYNEQFF. Full variable domain (remainder filled in from reference TRBV15 and TRBJ2-1): DAMVIQNPRYQVTQFGKPVTLSCSQTLNHNVMYWYQQKSSQAPKLLFHYYDKDFNNEADTPDNFQSRRPNTSFCFLDIRSPGLGDTAMYLCATSPLGPYNEQFFGPGTRLTVL.

The chain combines TRBV5-6 with TRBJ2-7; TRBD1 might be the D (6 bases). Germline V lookup: CDR1 SGHDT, CDR2 YYEEEE. The CDR3 length is 14 residues. V lost 3 bases and J lost 0, with 10 bases in between. The CDR3 coding sequence is TGTGCCAGCAGCTCCGGGACACACTCCTACGAGCAGTACTTC. It encodes CASSSGTHSYEQYF.

The chain uses TRBV15 and TRBJ2-1; TRBD2 matches at 8 bases. The V gene end was trimmed by 3 bases and the J gene end by 4 bases; junction bases not matched to a gene: 8. The CDR3 is 16 residues long. CDR1 LNHNV and CDR2 YYDKDF come from the germline V gene (reference sequence). CDR3 region: CATSRGLVGGYNEQFF. CDR3 in DNA: TGTGCCACCAGCAGGGGACTAGTCGGGGGGTACAATGAGCAGTTCTTC.

The CDR3 loop is CASSFPWGRGYTF. CDR3 DNA sequence: TGTGCCAGCAGCTTCCCTTGGGGCCGGGGCTACACCTTC. The chain is built from TRBV7-9 and TRBJ1-2; possible D gene TRBD1, 5 bases. The CDR3 totals 13 residues. Trimming stripped 3 bases from V and 8 bases from J, with 13 bases between. Germline V gene data show CDR1 as SEHNR and CDR2 as FQNEAQ (reference sequence). Using reference TRBV7-9 and TRBJ1-2 for the parts outside the CDR3, the full variable domain is DTGVSQNPRHKITKRGQNVTFRCDPISEHNRLYWYRQTLGQGPEFLTYFQNEAQLEKSRLLSDRFSAERPKGSFSTLEIQRTEQGDSAMYLCASSFPWGRGYTFGSGTRLTVV.

The rearrangement joins TRBV7-2 to TRBJ2-7; 7 bases fit TRBD2. The germline gives CDR1 SGHTA, CDR2 FQGNSA. The length of the CDR3 is 14 residues. Losses at the gene ends were 11 bases for V and 2 bases for J; bases not matched to a gene: 12. The CDR3 DNA reads as TGTGCCGTGAACGGAGCGGGGAACACCTACGAGCAGTACTTC. This codes for CAVNGAGNTYEQYF.

The CDR3 DNA follows: TGTGCCAGCAGCTCCCTCGCCGGGTTTGAAGCTTTCTTT. It translates to CASSSLAGFEAFF. V usage is TRBV7-3 and J usage is TRBJ1-1; no definite D call. Germline CDR1 is SGHTA and CDR2 is FQGTGA. Between the trimmed V and J ends, which lost 4 bases and 7 bases, there was a span of 13 bases. The CDR3 spans 13 residues. The variable domain in full, with the rest retrieved from reference TRBV7-3 and TRBJ1-1, is GAGVSQTPSNKVTEKGKYVELRCDPISGHTALYWYRQSLGQGPEFLIYFQGTGAADDSGLPNDRFFAVRPEGSVSTLKIQRTERGDSAVYLCASSSLAGFEAFFGQGTRLTVV.

The rearrangement links TRBV5-1 to TRBJ1-6, with 7 bases aligning to TRBD1. CDR1 and CDR2 from the germline V gene are SGHRS and YFSETQ. The CDR3 loop spans 15 amino acids. Trimming cost V 0 bases and J 10 bases; bases outside gene matches: 7. CDR3 nucleotide sequence: TGCGCCAGCAGCTTGGCAGGGGGTGGTAGGTCACCCCTCCACTTT. Amino acid sequence: CASSLAGGGRSPLHF.

The CDR3 DNA follows: TGTGCCAGCAGCCTAACAGGGGCGATAGGCTACACCTTC. Amino acid sequence: CASSLTGAIGYTF. J is TRBJ1-2 and V is TRBV7-2; 7 bases map to TRBD1. CDR3 size: 13 residues. The germline V gene has CDR1 SGHTA and CDR2 FQGNSA. The J segment lost 8 bases and the V segment lost 5 bases, leaving 8 bases of the junction unmatched.

The chain uses TRBV5-4 and TRBJ2-3; TRBD2 aligns across 7 bases. Looked up from germline, CDR1 is SGHNT and CDR2 is YYREEE (reference sequence). V trimming: 4 bases; J trimming: 0 bases; junction bases outside the gene matches: 2. CDR3 length: 14 residues. The CDR3 nucleotides are TGTGCCAGCAGCCTTAGCGGGAGCACAGATACGCAGTATTTT. This codes for CASSLSGSTDTQYF.

The chain has TRBV10-3 and TRBJ1-2; possibly TRBD1 for D (6 bases). Trimming shortened V by 4 bases and J by 7 bases, and 16 bases separated the two germline ends. This CDR3 comprises 14 residues. The germline V gene encodes CDR1 ENHRY and CDR2 SYGVKD. CDR3 sequence: CAISGGQGLLGYTF. CDR3 DNA sequence: TGTGCCATCAGTGGGGGGCAGGGCCTCCTTGGCTACACCTTC.

For the CDR3, the DNA is TGTGCCAGCAGCTTAGTACCCGGACAGGGCGGCACTGAAGCTTTCTTT. Amino acid sequence: CASSLVPGQGGTEAFF. The gene calls are TRBV7-2 and TRBJ1-1, with 8 positions matching TRBD1. Germline loops: CDR1 SGHTA, CDR2 FQGNSA. The CDR3 has 16 amino acids. V shed 1 base and J 4 bases; nucleotides not matched to a gene: 8.

The V call is TRBV4-1, the J call TRBJ2-7, with a possible D match to TRBD2 (6 bases). Trimming took 0 bases from V and 0 from J, leaving 12 bases between them. Germline V gene lookup returns CDR1 MGHRA and CDR2 YSYEKL. The CDR3 is made up of 16 amino acids. CDR3 residues: CASSQETASDSYEQYF. In DNA form, the CDR3 reads TGCGCCAGCAGCCAAGAGACTGCTAGCGACTCCTACGAGCAGTACTTC.